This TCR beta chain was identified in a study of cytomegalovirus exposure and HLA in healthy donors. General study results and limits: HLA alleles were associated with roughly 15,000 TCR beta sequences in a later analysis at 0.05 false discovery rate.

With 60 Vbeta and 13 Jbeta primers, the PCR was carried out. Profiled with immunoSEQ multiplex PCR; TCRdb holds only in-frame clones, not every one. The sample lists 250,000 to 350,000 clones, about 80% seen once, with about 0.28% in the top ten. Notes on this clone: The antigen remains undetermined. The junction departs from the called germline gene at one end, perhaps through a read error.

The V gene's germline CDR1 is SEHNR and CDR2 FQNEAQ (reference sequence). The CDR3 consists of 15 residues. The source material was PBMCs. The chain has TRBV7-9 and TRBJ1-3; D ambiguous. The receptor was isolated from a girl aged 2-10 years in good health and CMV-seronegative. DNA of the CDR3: TGTTCCAGCAGCTCACTAGACGGCTCTGGAAACACCATATATTTT. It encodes CSSSSLDGSGNTIYF.